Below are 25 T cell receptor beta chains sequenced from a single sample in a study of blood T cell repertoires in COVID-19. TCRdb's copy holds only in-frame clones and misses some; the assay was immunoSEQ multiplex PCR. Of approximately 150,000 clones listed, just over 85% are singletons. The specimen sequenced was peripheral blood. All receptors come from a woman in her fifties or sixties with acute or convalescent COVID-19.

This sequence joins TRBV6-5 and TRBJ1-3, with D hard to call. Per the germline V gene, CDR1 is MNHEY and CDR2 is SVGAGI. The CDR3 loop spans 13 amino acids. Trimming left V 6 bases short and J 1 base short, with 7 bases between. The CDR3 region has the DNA TGTGCCAGCAGCCAGGTTTCTGGAAACACCATATATTTT. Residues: CASSQVSGNTIYF.

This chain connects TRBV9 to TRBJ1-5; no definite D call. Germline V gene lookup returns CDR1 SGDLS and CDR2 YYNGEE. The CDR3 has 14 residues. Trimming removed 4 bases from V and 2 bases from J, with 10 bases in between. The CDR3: CASSTGSGNQPQHF. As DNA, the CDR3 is TGTGCCAGCAGCACGGGGTCGGGCAATCAGCCCCAGCATTTT. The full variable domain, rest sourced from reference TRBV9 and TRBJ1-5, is DSGVTQTPKHLITATGQRVTLRCSPRSGDLSVYWYQQSLDQGLQFLIQYYNGEERAKGNILERFSAQQFPDLHSELNLSSLELGDSALYFCASSTGSGNQPQHFGDGTRLSIL.

CDR3 region: CASSQVRAKTEAFF. The CDR3 nucleotides read TGTGCCAGCAGCCAAGTCAGGGCGAAAACTGAAGCTTTCTTT. The rearrangement joins TRBV16 to TRBJ1-1; D is perhaps TRBD1 (5 bases). Germline assignment: CDR1 KGHSY and CDR2 FQNENV. V dropped 2 bases and J dropped 5 bases, with 12 bases sitting between them. The CDR3 runs to 14 residues.

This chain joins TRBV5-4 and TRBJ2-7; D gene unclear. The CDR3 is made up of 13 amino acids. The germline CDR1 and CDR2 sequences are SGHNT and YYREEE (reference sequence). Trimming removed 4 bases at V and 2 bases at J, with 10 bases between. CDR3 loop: CASSLDLTYEQYF. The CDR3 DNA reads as TGTGCCAGCAGCCTGGACCTAACCTACGAGCAGTACTTC. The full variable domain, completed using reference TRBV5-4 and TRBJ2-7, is ETGVTQSPTHLIKTRGQQVTLRCSSQSGHNTVSWYQQALGQGPQFIFQYYREEENGRGNFPPRFSGLQFPNYSSELNVNALELDDSALYLCASSLDLTYEQYFGPGTRLTVT.

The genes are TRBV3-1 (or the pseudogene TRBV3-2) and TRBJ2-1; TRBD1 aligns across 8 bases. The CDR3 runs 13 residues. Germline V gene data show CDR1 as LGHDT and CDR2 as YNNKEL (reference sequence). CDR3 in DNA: TGTGCTACCAGGGGGCGGAGGGTCAATGAGCAGTTCTTC. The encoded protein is CATRGRRVNEQFF.

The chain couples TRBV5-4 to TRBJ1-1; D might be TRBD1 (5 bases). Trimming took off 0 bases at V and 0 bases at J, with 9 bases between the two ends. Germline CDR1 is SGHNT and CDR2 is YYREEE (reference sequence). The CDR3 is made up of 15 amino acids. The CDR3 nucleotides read TGTGCCAGCAGCTTGGCTCCAGGGCTGAACACTGAAGCTTTCTTT. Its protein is CASSLAPGLNTEAFF.

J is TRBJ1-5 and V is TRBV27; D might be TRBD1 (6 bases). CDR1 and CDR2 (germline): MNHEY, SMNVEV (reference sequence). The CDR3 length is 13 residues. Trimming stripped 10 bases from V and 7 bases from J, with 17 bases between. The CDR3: CATRGGVFQPQHF. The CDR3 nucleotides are TGTGCCACCAGAGGGGGGGTCTTCCAGCCCCAGCATTTT.

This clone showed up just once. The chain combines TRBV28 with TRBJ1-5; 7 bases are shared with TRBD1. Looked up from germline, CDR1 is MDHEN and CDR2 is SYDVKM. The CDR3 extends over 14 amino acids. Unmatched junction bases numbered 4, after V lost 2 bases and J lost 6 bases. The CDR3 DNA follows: TGTGCCAGCAGTTTACAGGGGGTAGGTCAGCCCCAGCATTTT. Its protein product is CASSLQGVGQPQHF.

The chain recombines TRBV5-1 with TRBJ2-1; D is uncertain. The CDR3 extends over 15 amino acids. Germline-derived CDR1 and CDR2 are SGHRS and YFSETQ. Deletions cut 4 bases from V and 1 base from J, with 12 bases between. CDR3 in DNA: TGCGCCAGCAGCGAGAGTCCCAGGTCCTACAATGAGCAGTTCTTC. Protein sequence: CASSESPRSYNEQFF.

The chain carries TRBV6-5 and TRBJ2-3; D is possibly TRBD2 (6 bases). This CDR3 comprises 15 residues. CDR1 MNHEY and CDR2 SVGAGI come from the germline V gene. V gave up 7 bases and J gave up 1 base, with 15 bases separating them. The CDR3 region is CASTRLGGGTDTQYF. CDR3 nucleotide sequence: TGTGCCAGCACCAGACTCGGAGGGGGCACAGATACGCAGTATTTT.

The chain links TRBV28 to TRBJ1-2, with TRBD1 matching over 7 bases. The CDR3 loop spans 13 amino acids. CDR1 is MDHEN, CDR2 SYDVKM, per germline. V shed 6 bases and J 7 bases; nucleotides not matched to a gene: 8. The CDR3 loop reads CASREGAEGGYTF. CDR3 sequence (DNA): TGTGCCAGCAGGGAGGGGGCGGAGGGTGGCTACACCTTC.

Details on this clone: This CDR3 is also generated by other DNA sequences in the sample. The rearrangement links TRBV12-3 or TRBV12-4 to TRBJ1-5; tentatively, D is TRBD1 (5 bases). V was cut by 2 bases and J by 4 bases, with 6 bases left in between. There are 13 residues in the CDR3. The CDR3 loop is CASSLRGNQPQHF. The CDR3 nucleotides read TGTGCCAGCAGTTTAAGGGGAAATCAGCCCCAGCATTTT.

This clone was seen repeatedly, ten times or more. CDR3 bases: TGCGCCAGCAGTAAATTCCGGTTACCAGACAGTTATGGCTACACCTTC. Translation gives CASSKFRLPDSYGYTF. The chain is built from TRBV10-1 and TRBJ1-2, with D perhaps TRBD1 (5 bases). This CDR3 has 16 amino acids. V dropped 5 bases and J dropped 5 bases, with 21 bases sitting between them. The germline V gene has CDR1 WNHNN and CDR2 SYGVQD (reference sequence).

CDR3 protein: CASSQFTGRSDTEAFF. CDR3 sequence (DNA): TGCGCCAGCAGCCAATTCACAGGTCGCTCGGACACTGAAGCTTTCTTT. This chain links TRBV4-3 with TRBJ1-1; perhaps TRBD1 as D (5 bases). Trimming left V 2 bases short and J 3 bases short, with 16 bases between. Looked up from germline, CDR1 is LGHNA and CDR2 is YSLEER. The CDR3 loop spans 16 amino acids.

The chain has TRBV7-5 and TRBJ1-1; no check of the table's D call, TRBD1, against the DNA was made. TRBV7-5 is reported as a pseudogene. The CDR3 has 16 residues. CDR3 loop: CARSPHRERLRTEAFF. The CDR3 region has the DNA TGTGCCAGAAGCCCGCACAGGGAGCGGTTGAGAACTGAAGCTTTCTTT.

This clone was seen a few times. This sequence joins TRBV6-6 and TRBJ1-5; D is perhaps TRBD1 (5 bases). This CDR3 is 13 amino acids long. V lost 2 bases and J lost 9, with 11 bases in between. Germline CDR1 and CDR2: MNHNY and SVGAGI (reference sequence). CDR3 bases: TGTGCCAGCAGTTACCAGGGTGACGGGCCCCAGCATTTT. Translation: CASSYQGDGPQHF.

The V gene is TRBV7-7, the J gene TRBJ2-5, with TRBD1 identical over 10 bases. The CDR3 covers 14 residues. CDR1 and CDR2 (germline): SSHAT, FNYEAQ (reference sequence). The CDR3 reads CASARDRGQETQYF. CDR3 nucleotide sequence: TGTGCTAGCGCCCGGGACAGGGGTCAAGAGACCCAGTACTTC.

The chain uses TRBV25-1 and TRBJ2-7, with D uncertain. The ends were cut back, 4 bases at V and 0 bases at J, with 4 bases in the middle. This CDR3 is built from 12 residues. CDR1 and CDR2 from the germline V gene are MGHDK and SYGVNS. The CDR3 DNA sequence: TGTGCCAGCAGTGTTATCTCCTACGAGCAGTACTTC. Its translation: CASSVISYEQYF.

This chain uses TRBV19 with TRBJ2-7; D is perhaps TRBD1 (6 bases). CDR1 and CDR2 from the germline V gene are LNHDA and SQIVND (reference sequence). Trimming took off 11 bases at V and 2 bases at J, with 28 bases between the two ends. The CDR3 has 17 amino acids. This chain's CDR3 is CASKGGRYSIAPYEQYF. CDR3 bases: TGTGCCTCAAAAGGGGGACGCTATTCTATAGCCCCCTACGAGCAGTACTTC.

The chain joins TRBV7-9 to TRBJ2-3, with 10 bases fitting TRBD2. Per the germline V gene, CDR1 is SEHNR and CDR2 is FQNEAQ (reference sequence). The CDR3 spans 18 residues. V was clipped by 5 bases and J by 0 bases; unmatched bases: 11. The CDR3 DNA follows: TGTGCCAGCAGCCCCCCTAGCGGGGGAGTCCTTAGCACAGATACGCAGTATTTT. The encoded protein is CASSPPSGGVLSTDTQYF.

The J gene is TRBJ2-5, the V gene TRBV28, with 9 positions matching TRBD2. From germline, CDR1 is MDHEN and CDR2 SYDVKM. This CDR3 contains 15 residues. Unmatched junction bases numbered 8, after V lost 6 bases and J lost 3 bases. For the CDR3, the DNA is TGTGCCAGCAGGCCAGCGGGGGGATATGAAGAGACCCAGTACTTC. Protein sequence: CASRPAGGYEETQYF.

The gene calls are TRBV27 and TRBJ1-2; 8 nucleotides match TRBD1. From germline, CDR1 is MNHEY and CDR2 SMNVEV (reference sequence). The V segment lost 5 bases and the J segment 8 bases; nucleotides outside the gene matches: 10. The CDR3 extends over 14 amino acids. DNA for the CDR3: TGTGCCAGCAGTAAAGTGACAGGGGCGTCAGGCTACACCTTC. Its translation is CASSKVTGASGYTF.

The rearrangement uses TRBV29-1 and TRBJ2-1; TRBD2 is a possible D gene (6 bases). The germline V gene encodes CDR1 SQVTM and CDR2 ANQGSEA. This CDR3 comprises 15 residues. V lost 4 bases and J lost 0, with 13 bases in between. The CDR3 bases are TGCAGCGTTGTCGGGACTCCCTCCTCCTACAATGAGCAGTTCTTC. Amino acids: CSVVGTPSSYNEQFF.

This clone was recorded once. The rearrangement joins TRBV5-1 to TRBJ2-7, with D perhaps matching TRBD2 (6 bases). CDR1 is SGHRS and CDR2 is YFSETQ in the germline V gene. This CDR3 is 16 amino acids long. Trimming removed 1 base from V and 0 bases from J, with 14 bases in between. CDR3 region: CASSLMWDLSSYEQYF. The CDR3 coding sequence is TGCGCCAGCAGCTTGATGTGGGACTTAAGCTCCTACGAGCAGTACTTC.

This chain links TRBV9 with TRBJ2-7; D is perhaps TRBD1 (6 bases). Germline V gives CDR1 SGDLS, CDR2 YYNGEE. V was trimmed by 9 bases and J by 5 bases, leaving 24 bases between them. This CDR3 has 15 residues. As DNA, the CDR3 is TGTGCCAAAAGGGGGTCGGGAAGGGTATTAAACGAGCAGTACTTC. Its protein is CAKRGSGRVLNEQYF.